One and the same sample provided the 10 T cell receptor beta chains below, sequenced in a study of a mutant IDH1 vaccine in newly diagnosed glioma. Produced via immunoSEQ multiplex PCR; TCRdb's table is partial and in-frame only. The data show approximately 67,000 clones, over 75% seen once. What these receptors recognize is not known. Noted time point: week 23, last vaccination. Every vaccination contained 300 ug of the mutant IDH1 20-mer peptide and was paired with topical imiquimod. The sequences come from PBMCs, collected from a glioma patient whose treatment included an IDH1 peptide vaccine. These receptor sequences come from a man between 18 and 29 years old with glioma.

The genes are TRBV5-1 and TRBJ2-2, with TRBD1 matching 7 bases. CDR1 SGHRS and CDR2 YFSETQ come from the germline V gene. This CDR3 is built from 14 residues. Losses at the gene ends were 4 bases for V and 7 bases for J; bases not matched to a gene: 7. The CDR3, as DNA: TGCGCCAGCAGCCCGCAGGGGGACGTCGGGGAGCTGTTTTTT. Its translation is CASSPQGDVGELFF.

The chain joins TRBV2 to TRBJ2-1; no firm D call. This CDR3 has 13 residues. Trimming stripped 2 bases from V and 9 bases from J, with 11 bases between. The germline V gene encodes CDR1 SNHLY and CDR2 FYNNEI. CDR3: CASSEYPSREQFF. The CDR3 coding sequence is TGTGCCAGCAGTGAATACCCCAGTCGTGAGCAGTTCTTC.

J is TRBJ2-7 and V is TRBV5-4; the D gene is possibly TRBD1 (6 bases). The ends were cut back, 3 bases at V and 2 bases at J, with 18 bases in the middle. The CDR3 runs 16 residues. Per the germline V gene, CDR1 is SGHNT and CDR2 is YYREEE (reference sequence). CDR3 DNA: TGTGCCAGCAGCTCGATGGGGGCACCCCTCACCTACGAGCAGTACTTC. It specifies CASSSMGAPLTYEQYF.

The rearrangement joins TRBV7-9 to TRBJ1-1; D remains ambiguous. The CDR3 has 13 amino acids. Germline CDR1 SEHNR, CDR2 FQNEAQ (reference sequence). Trimming took off 5 bases at V and 0 bases at J, with 7 bases between the two ends. CDR3 residues: CASSVGMNTEAFF. In DNA form, the CDR3 reads TGTGCCAGCAGCGTAGGGATGAACACTGAAGCTTTCTTT.

The chain links TRBV9 to TRBJ2-2, with D possibly matching TRBD1 (5 bases). CDR1 is SGDLS, CDR2 YYNGEE, per germline. The CDR3 is 15 amino acids. V shed 1 base and J shed 1 base, with 8 bases lying between them. The CDR3 bases are TGTGCCAGCAGCGTATCCACAGGGAACACCGGGGAGCTGTTTTTT. It is translated as CASSVSTGNTGELFF.

This chain connects TRBV11-1 to TRBJ1-4, with D perhaps matching TRBD1 (5 bases). Germline assignment: CDR1 SGHAT and CDR2 FQDESV (reference sequence). V shed 5 bases and J shed 10 bases, with 11 bases lying between them. This CDR3 spans 12 amino acids. CDR3 region: CASSLNGGKLFF. The CDR3 DNA reads TGTGCCAGCAGCCTAAACGGGGGAAAACTGTTTTTT.

This chain joins TRBV4-3 and TRBJ1-2, with 9 bases matching TRBD1. The length of the CDR3 is 14 residues. Germline values: CDR1 LGHNA, CDR2 YSLEER. The trim removed 2 bases at V and 6 bases at J, leaving 4 bases unmatched. This CDR3 reads CASSQSRTGDGYTF. CDR3 coding DNA: TGCGCCAGCAGCCAATCCCGGACAGGGGATGGCTACACCTTC.

This clone occurred a few times. This rearrangement joins TRBV11-2 to TRBJ1-1, with D maybe TRBD1 (6 bases). Per germline, CDR1 SGHAT and CDR2 FQNNGV. Between the trimmed V and J ends, which lost 5 bases and 11 bases, there was a span of 12 bases. The CDR3 has 11 residues. This CDR3 reads CASSPGVVAFF. The CDR3 bases are TGTGCCAGCAGCCCAGGGGTAGTGGCTTTCTTT.

This chain links TRBV29-1 with TRBJ2-7; no reliable D call. The CDR3 length is 11 residues. V lost 7 bases to trimming and J lost 3 bases, with 10 bases between them. Germline CDR1 reads SQVTM; CDR2 reads ANQGSEA. The CDR3, as DNA: TGCAGCGCCAGACACAGCTACGAGCAGTACTTC. It codes for CSARHSYEQYF.

The chain joins TRBV7-2 to TRBJ2-7; D remains unclear. The CDR3 is made up of 13 amino acids. Per germline, CDR1 SGHTA and CDR2 FQGNSA. The V end was cut by 3 bases, the J end by 2 bases, with 8 bases between. CDR3 amino acids: CASSFRQAYEQYF. In DNA, the CDR3 is TGTGCCAGCAGCTTCCGCCAAGCCTACGAGCAGTACTTC.